What follows is one T cell receptor (beta chain) and its context. Reverse transcribing all isolated RNA meant expressed TCRB transcripts were sequenced. The repertoire was sequenced with immunoSEQ multiplex PCR; TCRdb's copy has only in-frame clones and lacks some. Of over 150,000 clones in the sample, 7.5% to 10% are singletons; the top ten hold 0.5% to 0.65%. This sample is part of a study of beta chain features in type 1 diabetes. Study at large: All samples yielded around 98,000,000 examined sorted cells.

Each of the CD4+ naive, central memory, regulatory and stem cell-like memory populations was sorted via CD45RO/CCR7/CD25/CD127/CD95/CD27. Trimming took 0 bases from V and 6 from J, leaving 13 bases between them. CDR3 size: 16 residues. CDR1 is SGHRS, CDR2 YFSETQ, per germline. This TCR was sampled from a man younger than 35 in good health. The chain employs TRBV5-1 and TRBJ1-6, with unresolved D. Sequencing was carried out using central memory CD4+ T cells from blood. CDR3 residues: CASSLESLNSNSPLHF. The CDR3 DNA follows: TGCGCCAGCAGCTTGGAATCATTAAACTCTAATTCACCCCTCCACTTT.